The clone carrying this T cell receptor (beta chain) was observed a handful of times. The data originate from a study of cytomegalovirus exposure and HLA in healthy donors. 13 Jbeta primers and 60 Vbeta primers were used for the PCR. Data came from immunoSEQ multiplex PCR; TCRdb stores just in-frame clones and leaves some out. The repertoire has 200,000 to 250,000 clones, about 80% of them found once; the top ten carry 2.5% to 3.5%. Although they were nominally healthy when sampled, donors likely had unrecorded immune exposures. CDR3 length: 14 residues. CDR1 is GTSNPN, CDR2 SVGIG, per germline (reference sequence). J gave up 4 bases and V 8 bases, and 13 bases lay outside the gene matches.

Sequenced input: PBMCs. The receptor was isolated from a woman aged 60-75 years in good health and CMV-seropositive. The chain has TRBV30 and TRBJ2-7, with 8 bases lining up with TRBD1. CDR3 sequence reads: CAVKPGQDVYEQYF. CDR3 in DNA: TGTGCCGTAAAACCGGGACAGGATGTATACGAGCAGTACTTC.